The 13 T cell receptor beta chains below all came from one sample that was sequenced in a study of cytomegalovirus exposure and HLA in healthy donors. PCR involved 60 Vbeta and 13 Jbeta primers. Sequencing was performed with immunoSEQ multiplex PCR; in TCRdb, only in-frame clones are kept and a portion is missing. There are some 180,000 clones in the sample; approximately 80% occur only once, and under 3% lies in the top ten. Sequencing input: PBMCs. The source is a woman in her twenties or thirties in good health and CMV-seronegative.

The gene calls are TRBV28 and TRBJ2-2, with 11 positions matching TRBD2. Germline V gene data show CDR1 as MDHEN and CDR2 as SYDVKM. The CDR3 is made up of 14 amino acids. J was trimmed by 7 bases and V by 5 bases; bases with no gene match: 3. CDR3 DNA: TGTGCCAGCAGTACTAGCGGGAGCTTCGGGGAGCTGTTTTTT. Its translation: CASSTSGSFGELFF.

This chain joins TRBV10-3 and TRBJ1-1; no clear D. Germline loops: CDR1 ENHRY, CDR2 SYGVKD. Between the trimmed V and J ends, which lost 2 bases and 11 bases, there was a span of 9 bases. The CDR3 has 11 residues. CDR3 amino acids: CAISEEVRAFF. Written as DNA, the CDR3 is TGTGCCATCAGTGAGGAGGTTCGGGCTTTCTTT.

CDR3: CSVARGGPSSSSTDTQYF. The DNA of the CDR3 is TGCAGCGTTGCGCGGGGGGGGCCTTCTTCAAGTAGCACAGATACGCAGTATTTT. V usage is TRBV29-1 and J usage is TRBJ2-3; 9 bases align to TRBD2. The germline gives CDR1 SQVTM, CDR2 ANQGSEA. CDR3 length: 18 residues. V lost 4 bases, J lost 0 bases, and 14 bases stayed unmatched.

The table lists this clone with a count of one. This rearrangement joins TRBV28 to TRBJ2-7, with D tentatively TRBD1 (5 bases). The CDR3 length is 14 residues. V was trimmed by 5 bases and J by 4 bases, leaving 15 bases between them. The V gene's germline CDR1 is MDHEN and CDR2 SYDVKM. CDR3 sequence (DNA): TGTGCCAGCAGTCCTCCTACAAACAGGTACGAGCAGTACTTC. Residues: CASSPPTNRYEQYF.

The chain recombines TRBV7-8 with TRBJ2-7, with 7 bases lining up with TRBD2. V lost 1 base to trimming and J lost 2 bases; unmatched junction nucleotides: 2. The CDR3 is 14 amino acids. Germline V gene lookup returns CDR1 SGHVS and CDR2 FQNEAQ. CDR3 nucleotide sequence: TGTGCCAGCAGCTTAGGGGAGGGAACCTACGAGCAGTACTTC. It yields the protein CASSLGEGTYEQYF. Drawing the rest from reference TRBV7-8 and TRBJ2-7, the complete variable domain is GAGVSQSPRYKVAKRGQDVALRCDPISGHVSLFWYQQALGQGPEFLTYFQNEAQLDKSGLPSDRFFAERPEGSVSTLKIQRTQQEDSAVYLCASSLGEGTYEQYFGPGTRLTVT.

This rearrangement joins TRBV6-5 to TRBJ2-7; TRBD2 matches 7 bases. Germline CDR1 MNHEY, CDR2 SVGAGI. V was clipped by 6 bases and J by 2 bases; unmatched bases: 7. This CDR3 contains 14 residues. This chain's CDR3 is CASSTGRGTYEQYF. The DNA for the CDR3 is TGTGCCAGCAGCACGGGGAGGGGAACCTACGAGCAGTACTTC.

V gene TRBV19 combines with J gene TRBJ1-1, with 8 nucleotides matching TRBD1. CDR1 is LNHDA and CDR2 is SQIVND in the germline V gene (reference sequence). The CDR3 totals 17 residues. Losses at the gene ends were 10 bases for V and 7 bases for J; bases not matched to a gene: 23. CDR3 region: CATSRDRSGGSPYEAFF. The CDR3 DNA sequence: TGTGCCACCTCCCGGGACAGGTCTGGGGGGTCACCTTATGAAGCTTTCTTT. Variable domain in full (rest from reference TRBV19 and TRBJ1-1): DGGITQSPKYLFRKEGQNVTLSCEQNLNHDAMYWYRQDPGQGLRLIYYSQIVNDFQKGDIAEGYSVSREKKESFPLTVTSAQKNPTAFYLCATSRDRSGGSPYEAFFGQGTRLTVV.

The chain recombines TRBV10-2 with TRBJ2-7, with D perhaps TRBD2 (6 bases). Looked up from germline, CDR1 is WSHSY and CDR2 is SAAADI. Trimming took 7 bases from V and 0 from J, leaving 10 bases between them. This CDR3 has 13 residues. CDR3 nucleotide sequence: TGCGCCAGCACATTCGGGAGCTCCTACGAGCAGTACTTC. Protein: CASTFGSSYEQYF.

About this clone itself: Other DNA sequences in the sample encode the same CDR3. The chain joins TRBV25-1 to TRBJ2-7; D is unclear. The CDR3 covers 11 residues. Deletions cut 4 bases from V and 3 bases from J, with 4 bases between. CDR1 and CDR2 from the germline V gene are MGHDK and SYGVNS. The CDR3 nucleotides are TGTGCCAGCAGTGGAGGCTACGAGCAGTACTTC. Translated: CASSGGYEQYF.

The V and J genes are TRBV7-8 and TRBJ2-2; D may be TRBD1 (5 bases). Germline V gives CDR1 SGHVS, CDR2 FQNEAQ. This CDR3 spans 15 amino acids. V shed 1 base and J shed 7 bases, with 13 bases lying between them. CDR3 coding DNA: TGTGCCAGCAGCTTAGTAGCAGGGTCCATCGGGGAGCTGTTTTTT. Protein sequence: CASSLVAGSIGELFF.

The chain employs TRBV7-8 and TRBJ1-5; D remains ambiguous. The CDR3 extends over 13 amino acids. Trimming shortened V by 5 bases and J by 5 bases, and 10 bases separated the two germline ends. Germline-derived CDR1 and CDR2 are SGHVS and FQNEAQ. The CDR3 spells CASSQDTYQPQHF. CDR3 in DNA: TGTGCCAGCAGCCAAGACACATATCAGCCCCAGCATTTT.

The chain joins TRBV7-9 to TRBJ1-4, with D perhaps TRBD1 (5 bases). V gave up 8 bases and J gave up 8 bases, with 6 bases separating them. CDR1 is SEHNR, CDR2 FQNEAQ, per germline (reference sequence). This CDR3 comprises 10 residues. CDR3: CASGGEKLFF. The CDR3 DNA sequence: TGTGCCAGCGGGGGGGAAAAACTGTTTTTT.

The chain links TRBV19 to TRBJ2-7, with D possibly being TRBD1 (5 bases). The CDR3 extends over 14 amino acids. Between the trimmed V and J ends, which lost 10 bases and 2 bases, there was a span of 18 bases. CDR1 and CDR2 from the germline V gene are LNHDA and SQIVND (reference sequence). The CDR3 DNA sequence: TGTGCCACCCAGAGCCCCGGACAAACCTACGAGCAGTACTTC. Translated, it gives CATQSPGQTYEQYF.